The clone carrying this T cell receptor (beta chain) was counted only a few times. The data are from a study of blood T cell repertoires in COVID-19. V gave up 7 bases and J gave up 1 base, with 9 bases separating them. This CDR3 has 13 amino acids. Germline assignment: CDR1 KGHDR and CDR2 SFDVKD. Clones were sequenced by immunoSEQ multiplex PCR, and TCRdb holds only the in-frame ones, with some missing. The table records roughly 91,000 clones, 82% of them present only once. The chain joins TRBV24-1 to TRBJ1-1, with D possibly TRBD1 on 5 matching bases. The sequence came from a woman over 75 with acute or convalescent COVID-19. Sequenced material: peripheral blood. CDR3 amino acids: CATRDTENTEAFF. The CDR3 DNA sequence: TGTGCCACCAGGGACACCGAGAACACTGAAGCTTTCTTT.